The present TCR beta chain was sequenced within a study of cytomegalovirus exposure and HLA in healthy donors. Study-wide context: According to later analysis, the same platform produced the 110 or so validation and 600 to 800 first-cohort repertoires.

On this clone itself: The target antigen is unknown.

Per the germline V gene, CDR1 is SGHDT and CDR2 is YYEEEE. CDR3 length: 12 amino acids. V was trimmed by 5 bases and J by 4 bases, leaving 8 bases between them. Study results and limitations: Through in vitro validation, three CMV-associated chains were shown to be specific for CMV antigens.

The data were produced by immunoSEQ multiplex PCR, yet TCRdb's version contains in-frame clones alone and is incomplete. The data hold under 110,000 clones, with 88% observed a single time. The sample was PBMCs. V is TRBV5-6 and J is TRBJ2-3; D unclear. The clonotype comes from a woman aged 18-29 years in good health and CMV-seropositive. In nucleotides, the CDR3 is TGTGCCAGCAGGGGCAGAGCAGATACGCAGTATTTT. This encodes CASRGRADTQYF.